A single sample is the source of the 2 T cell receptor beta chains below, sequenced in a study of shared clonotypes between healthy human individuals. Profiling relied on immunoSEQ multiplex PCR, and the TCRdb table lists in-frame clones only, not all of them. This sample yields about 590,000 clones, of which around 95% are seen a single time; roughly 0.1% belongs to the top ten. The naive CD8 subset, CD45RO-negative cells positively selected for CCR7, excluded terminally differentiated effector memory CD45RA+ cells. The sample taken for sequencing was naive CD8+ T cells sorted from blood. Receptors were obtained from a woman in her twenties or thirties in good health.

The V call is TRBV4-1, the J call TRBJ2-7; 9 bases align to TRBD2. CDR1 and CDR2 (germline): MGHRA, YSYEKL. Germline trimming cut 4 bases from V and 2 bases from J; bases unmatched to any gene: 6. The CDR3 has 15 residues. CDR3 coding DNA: TGCGCCAGCAGCCCCCGACTAGCGGATACCTACGAGCAGTACTTC. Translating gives CASSPRLADTYEQYF.

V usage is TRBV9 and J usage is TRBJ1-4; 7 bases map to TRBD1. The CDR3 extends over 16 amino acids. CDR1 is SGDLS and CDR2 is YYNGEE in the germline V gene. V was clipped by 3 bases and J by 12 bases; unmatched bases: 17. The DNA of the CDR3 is TGTGCCAGCAGCGCCCGCCCGGGACAGCCTAGTACGGAACTGTTTTTT. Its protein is CASSARPGQPSTELFF.